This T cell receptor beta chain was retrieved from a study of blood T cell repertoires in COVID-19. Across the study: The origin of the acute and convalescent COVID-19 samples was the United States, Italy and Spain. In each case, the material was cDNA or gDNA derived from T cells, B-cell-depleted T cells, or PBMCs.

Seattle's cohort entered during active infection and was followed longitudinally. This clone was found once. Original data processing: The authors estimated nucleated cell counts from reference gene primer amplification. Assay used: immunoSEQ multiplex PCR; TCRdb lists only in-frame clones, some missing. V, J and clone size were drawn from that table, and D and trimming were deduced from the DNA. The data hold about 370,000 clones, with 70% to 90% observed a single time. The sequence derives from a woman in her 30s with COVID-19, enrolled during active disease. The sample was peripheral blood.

The CDR3 is CASSPGTSADTQYF. The CDR3 DNA is TGTGCCAGCAGCCCGGGGACTAGCGCCGATACGCAGTATTTT. The chain employs TRBV3-1 (or the pseudogene TRBV3-2) and TRBJ2-3, with 10 bases aligning to TRBD2. The germline V gene encodes CDR1 LGHDT and CDR2 YNNKEL (reference sequence). This CDR3 has 14 amino acids. J was trimmed by 6 bases and V by 4 bases; bases with no gene match: 4.